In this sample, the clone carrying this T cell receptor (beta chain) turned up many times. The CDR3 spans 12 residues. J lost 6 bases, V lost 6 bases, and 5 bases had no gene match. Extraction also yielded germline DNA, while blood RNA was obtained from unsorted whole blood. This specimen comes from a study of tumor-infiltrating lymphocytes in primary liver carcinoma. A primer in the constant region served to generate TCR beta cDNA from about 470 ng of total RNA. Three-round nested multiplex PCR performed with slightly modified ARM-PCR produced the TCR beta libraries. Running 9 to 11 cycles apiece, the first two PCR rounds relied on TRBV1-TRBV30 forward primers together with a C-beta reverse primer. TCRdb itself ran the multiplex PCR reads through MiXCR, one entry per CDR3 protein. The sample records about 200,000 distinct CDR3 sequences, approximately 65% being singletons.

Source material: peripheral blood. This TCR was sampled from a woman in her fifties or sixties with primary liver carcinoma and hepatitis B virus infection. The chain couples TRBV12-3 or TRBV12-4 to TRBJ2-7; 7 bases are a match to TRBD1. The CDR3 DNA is TGTGCCAGCAGCCTGACAGGGATCGAGCAGTACTTC. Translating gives CASSLTGIEQYF.